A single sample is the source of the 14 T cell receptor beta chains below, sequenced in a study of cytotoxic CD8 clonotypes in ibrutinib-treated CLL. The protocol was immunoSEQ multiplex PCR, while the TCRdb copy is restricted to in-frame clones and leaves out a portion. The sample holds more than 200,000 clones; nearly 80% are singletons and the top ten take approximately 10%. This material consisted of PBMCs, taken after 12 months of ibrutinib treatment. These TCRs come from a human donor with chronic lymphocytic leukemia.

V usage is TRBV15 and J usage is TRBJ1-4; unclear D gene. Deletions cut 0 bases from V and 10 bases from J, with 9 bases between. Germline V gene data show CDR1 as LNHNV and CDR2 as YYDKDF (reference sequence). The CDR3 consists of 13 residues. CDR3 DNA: TGTGCCACCAGCAGAGATGTCGGAGGAAAACTGTTTTTT. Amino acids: CATSRDVGGKLFF.

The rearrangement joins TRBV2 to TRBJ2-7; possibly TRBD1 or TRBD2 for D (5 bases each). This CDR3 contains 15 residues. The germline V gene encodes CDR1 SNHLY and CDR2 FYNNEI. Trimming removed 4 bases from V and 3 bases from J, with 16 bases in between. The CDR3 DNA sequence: TGTGCCAGCAGTGCGGGGTGGCAGGGAATCTACGAGCAGTACTTC. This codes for CASSAGWQGIYEQYF. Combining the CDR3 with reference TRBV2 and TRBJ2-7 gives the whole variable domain EPEVTQTPSHQVTQMGQEVILRCVPISNHLYFYWYRQILGQKVEFLVSFYNNEISEKSEIFDDQFSVERPDGSNFTLKIRSTKLEDSAMYFCASSAGWQGIYEQYFGPGTRLTVT.

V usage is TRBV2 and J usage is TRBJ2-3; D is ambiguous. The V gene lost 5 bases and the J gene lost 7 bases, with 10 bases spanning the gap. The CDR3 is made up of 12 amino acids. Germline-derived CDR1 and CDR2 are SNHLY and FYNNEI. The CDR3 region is CASSLDRNTQYF. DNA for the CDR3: TGTGCCAGCAGTTTAGACCGGAATACGCAGTATTTT.

The CDR3 protein is CASSLVAGGQETQYF. In DNA form, the CDR3 reads TGTGCCAGCAGCTTAGTGGCGGGGGGGCAAGAGACCCAGTACTTC. The genes are TRBV7-8 and TRBJ2-5, with 9 bases lining up with TRBD2. The CDR3 loop spans 15 amino acids. Germline trimming cut 1 base from V and 2 bases from J; bases unmatched to any gene: 2. Germline V gives CDR1 SGHVS, CDR2 FQNEAQ.

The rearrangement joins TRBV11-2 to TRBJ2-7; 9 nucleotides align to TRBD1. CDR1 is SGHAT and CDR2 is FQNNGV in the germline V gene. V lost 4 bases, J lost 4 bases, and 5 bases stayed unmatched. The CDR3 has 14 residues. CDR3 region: CASSSTGGWYEQYF. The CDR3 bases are TGTGCCAGCAGCTCAACAGGGGGCTGGTACGAGCAGTACTTC.

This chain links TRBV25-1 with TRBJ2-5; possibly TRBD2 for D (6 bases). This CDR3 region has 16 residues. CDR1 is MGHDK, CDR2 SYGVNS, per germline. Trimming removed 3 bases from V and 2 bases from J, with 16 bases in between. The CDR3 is CASSDPTRSRQETQYF. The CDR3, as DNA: TGTGCCAGCAGTGACCCGACTAGATCGAGGCAAGAGACCCAGTACTTC.

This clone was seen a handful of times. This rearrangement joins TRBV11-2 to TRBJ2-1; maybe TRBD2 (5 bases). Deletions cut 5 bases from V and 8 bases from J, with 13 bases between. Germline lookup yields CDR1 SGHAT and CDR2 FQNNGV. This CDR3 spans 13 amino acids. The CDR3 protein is CASSLPSTDEQFF. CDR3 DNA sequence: TGTGCCAGCAGCCTCCCTAGCACCGATGAGCAGTTCTTC.

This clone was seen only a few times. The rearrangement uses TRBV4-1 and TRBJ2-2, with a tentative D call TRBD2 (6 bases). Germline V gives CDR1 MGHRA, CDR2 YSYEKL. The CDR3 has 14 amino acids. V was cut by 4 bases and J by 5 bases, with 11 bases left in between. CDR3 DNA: TGCGCCAGCAGCCCGGCCCGGGGGACCGGGGAGCTGTTTTTT. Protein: CASSPARGTGELFF.

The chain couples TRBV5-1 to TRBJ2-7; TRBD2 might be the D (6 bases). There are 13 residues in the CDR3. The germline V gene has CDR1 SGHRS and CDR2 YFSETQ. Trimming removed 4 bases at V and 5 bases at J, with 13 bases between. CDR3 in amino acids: CASSPGDGHEQYF. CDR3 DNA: TGCGCCAGCAGCCCGGGGGATGGCCACGAGCAGTACTTC.

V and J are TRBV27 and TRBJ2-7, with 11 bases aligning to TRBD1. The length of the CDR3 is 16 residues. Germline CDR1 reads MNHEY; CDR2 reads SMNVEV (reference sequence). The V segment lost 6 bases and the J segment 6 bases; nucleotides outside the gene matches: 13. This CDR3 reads CASRTRTGTGGREQYF. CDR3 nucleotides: TGTGCCAGCAGGACCCGAACCGGGACAGGGGGGCGCGAGCAGTACTTC.

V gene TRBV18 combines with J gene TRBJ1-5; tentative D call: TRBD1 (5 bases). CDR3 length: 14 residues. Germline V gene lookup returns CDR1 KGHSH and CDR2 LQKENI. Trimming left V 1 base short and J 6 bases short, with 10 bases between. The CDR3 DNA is TGTGCCAGCTCACCACAGGGGCACAGTCAGCCCCAGCATTTT. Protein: CASSPQGHSQPQHF.

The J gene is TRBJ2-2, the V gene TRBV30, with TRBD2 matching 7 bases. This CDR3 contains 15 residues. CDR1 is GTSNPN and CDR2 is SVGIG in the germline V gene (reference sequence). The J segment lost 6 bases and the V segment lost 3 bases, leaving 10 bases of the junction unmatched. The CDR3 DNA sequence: TGTGCCTGGAGCATCGGCGGGGGAGTTTCCGGGGAGCTGTTTTTT. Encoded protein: CAWSIGGGVSGELFF.

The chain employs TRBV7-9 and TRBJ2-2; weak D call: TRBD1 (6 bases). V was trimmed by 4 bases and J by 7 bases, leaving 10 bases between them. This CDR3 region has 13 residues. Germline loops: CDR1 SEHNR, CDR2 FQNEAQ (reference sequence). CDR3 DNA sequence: TGTGCCAGCAGCTATCGGACAGTCGGGGAGCTGTTTTTT. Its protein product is CASSYRTVGELFF.

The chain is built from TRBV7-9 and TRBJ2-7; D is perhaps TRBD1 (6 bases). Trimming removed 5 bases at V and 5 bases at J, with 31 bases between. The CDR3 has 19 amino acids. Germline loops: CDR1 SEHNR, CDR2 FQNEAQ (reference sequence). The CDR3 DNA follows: TGTGCCAGCAGCCCAGCTCAGGGGTGGGGGTTGGGAGTCAGCGACGAGCAGTACTTC. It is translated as CASSPAQGWGLGVSDEQYF.